This TCR beta chain is drawn from a study of OX40 agonist ivuxolimab in advanced cancers. Regarding the complete study: Ivuxolimab, which targeted the costimulatory receptor OX40 (CD134), was an agonistic, fully human IgG2 monoclonal antibody. Intravenous ivuxolimab was administered to patients every 2 weeks at six dose levels: 0.01, 0.1, 0.3, 1.5, 3 and 10 mg/kg. Of the 50 or so patients in dose escalation, some 20 had hepatocellular carcinoma, around 15 had melanoma, 9 had renal cell carcinoma and 9 had head and neck cancer. In the dose-escalation cohort, 65% to 85% of patients were male, and the mean age was roughly 60 years with a range of roughly 23 to 79. Prior anti-PD-1, anti-PD-L1 or anti-CTLA-4 therapy was permitted, and about 40% of dose-escalation patients had received checkpoint inhibitors. Partial responses occurred in three dose-escalation patients: two with cutaneous melanoma and one with hepatocellular carcinoma. Peripheral TCRbeta sequencing aimed to test whether ivuxolimab altered TCR sequence diversity and caused clonal T-cell expansion. The paper describes the monotherapy dose-escalation part (N ≈ 50 patients) of the phase I trial of ivuxolimab.

Patients with a history of autoimmune disease or receiving systemic immunosuppression were excluded from the trial. In every dose cohort, peripheral blood was drawn for TCR sequencing at baseline, cycle 4 day 1, and cycle 7 day 1. Samples came from an open-label, multicenter, first-in-human phase I dose-escalation trial of ivuxolimab. Adults with locally advanced or metastatic melanoma, renal cell carcinoma, hepatocellular carcinoma or head and neck squamous cell carcinoma were enrolled in the trial. Before TCR sequencing, CD4+ T cells and CD8+ T cells were sorted from peripheral blood as separate populations. CDR3 length: 15 amino acids, cysteine to phenylalanine. The only DNA kept is the CDR3, 45 bases in frame from the first base. CDR1 and CDR2 are drawn from the germline V gene: SGHTA, FQGNSA. The paper's findings and limits, for the study overall: Low levels of normalized T-cell clonal expansion were also seen in some patients who did not respond. After ivuxolimab, expanded clones were on average more numerous among CD8+ T cells than among CD4+ T cells. The antigen specificity of the clonally expanded peripheral T cells was not determined. In partial responders in the 0.1-3.0 mg/kg groups, normalized peripheral clonal expansion was found to be among the lowest, especially among CD8+ T cells. Clonal expansion of both CD4+ and CD8+ blood T cells was observed from baseline to week 6 at doses 0.1 to 3.0 mg/kg.

Comment on this clone: What antigen it recognizes has not been identified. A read error may account for a junction end that differs from germline.

To sequence the TCRbeta CDR3 region, genomic DNA was isolated from the sorted cells. The immunoSEQ Assay was used to sequence the TCRbeta CDR3 regions. TCRdb took this table from immuneACCESS and kept in-frame rearrangements with V and J called. Such tables lack part of the clones; where checked against another copy, unresolved V genes explain under half of the gap, and the rest is unexplained. The sample contains tens of thousands of clones, roughly 91% of them found a single time. Together, the top ten hold 1.5% to 2% of the sample. The receptor chain draws on TRBV7-2 and TRBJ2-1, and 9 junctional nucleotides match TRBD2. The receptor was derived from an adult with an advanced solid tumor such as melanoma, head and neck, liver or kidney cancer. Sequences were derived from CD4+ or CD8+ T cells sorted from blood, sampled in a trial of the OX40 agonist ivuxolimab. In nucleotide form, the sequence is TGTGCCAGCAGCGTAGCGGGGGAGGGCCTCAGGGAGCAGTTCTTC. This gives the protein CASSVAGEGLREQFF.